Below, one T cell receptor beta chain is given with its context. Its antigen is not known. Sequencing was performed with immunoSEQ multiplex PCR; in TCRdb, only in-frame clones are kept and a portion is missing. The sample includes hundreds of thousands of clones, 93% seen only once; the top ten take 5% to 7%. Noted time point: blood from clinic visit 5 months post-surgery; TSC patient then seizure free. Sequencing was limited to surgery cases with top T cell transcript signatures in brain tissue. At least one anti-epileptic drug was given before surgery. These data belong to a study of brain T cells in children with intractable seizures. CDR1 SGHAT and CDR2 FQNNGV come from the germline V gene. The CDR3 covers 15 residues. V shed 6 bases, J shed 2 bases, and the junction held 1 base outside the gene matches. Findings of the study overall: Patients' HCMV serostatus was unknown; virus specificity rests on CDR3 similarity alone. Pre- and post-surgery blood differed in depth, so pre-surgery absences may be undersampling.

The J gene is TRBJ2-1, the V gene TRBV11-2; 13 bases are shared with TRBD2. This material consisted of peripheral blood, taken roughly 5 months after surgery. This TCR was recovered from a boy in the first two years of life with tuberous sclerosis and intractable seizures. CDR3 sequence (DNA): TGTGCCAGCAGGGGACTAGCGGGACCCTACAATGAGCAGTTCTTC. This sequence encodes CASRGLAGPYNEQFF.